This TCR beta chain appears in the sequencing data of a study of memory CD4+ T cells and cytomegalovirus serostatus (dated by TCRdb to about 2019). Notes on the research overall: The cohort comprised around 35 healthy Belgian adults, 9 CMV seropositive and around 25 CMV seronegative. To replicate a published TCR-based CMV serostatus classifier, the study sequenced CD4+ memory TCRbeta repertoires from a Belgian cohort whose cytomegalovirus serostatus was known.

A FACSAria II was used to sort memory CD4+ T cells, defined as single viable CD3+CD4+CD8-CD45RO+ cells. To determine CMV serostatus, a Roche Elecsys assay was used that detects serum IgG against CMV pp150, pp28, p38 and p52. After thawing, total CD4+ T cells were enriched by positive selection with CD4 magnetic microbeads. The samples came from a different study that was designed specifically to examine the CD4+ T cell memory repertoire. Peripheral blood mononuclear cells were isolated and cryopreserved following standard operating procedures; serum was stored at -80 °C. CD3-PerCP (BW264/56), CD4-APC (RPA-T4), CD45RO-PE (UCHT1) and CD8-Pacific Orange (3B5) antibodies were used for staining, and non-viable cells were excluded with Sytox blue. To note about this clone: The antigen this receptor binds is unknown. Base qualities are not provided; no much larger clone lies one nucleotide away.

V has 4 bases trimmed and J has 7 bases trimmed; junction bases matching no gene number 5. The CDR3 numbers 14 residues from cysteine through phenylalanine. CDR3 DNA only is kept here, 42 bases in frame from base 1. The germline V gene (reference sequence) provides CDR1 LNHDA and CDR2 SQIVND. Overall results and qualifications from the work: On the Belgian cohort, the classifier based on the original framework reached a median bootstrapped AUC of nearly 0.96, with a 95% CI of 0.76-1.00. For predicting CMV serostatus, the median bootstrapped AUC was approximately 0.96 using the original framework and about 0.9 using a US-trained random forest. Among the 160 or so previously reported CMV-associated TCRbeta sequences, over 65 showed up in the CD4+ memory repertoires, with each one found in between one and five individuals. The results were read as suggesting that the CMV-associated TCR signature is, for the most part, present in the CD4+ memory repertoire. Only CD4+CD45RO+ memory cells were sequenced, unlike the original study, which covered naive and memory CD4+ and CD8+ populations.

The Quick-DNA Microprep Kit was used to extract genomic DNA from the sorted cells. Amplification of TCRbeta DNA was done with the immunoSEQ hsTCRbeta kit, following the protocol from the manufacturer. An Illumina MiSeq instrument was used to sequence the TCRbeta libraries. As for the original processing: Once out-of-frame sequences had been removed, approximately 2,000,000 distinct TCRbeta sequences were left, which works out to an average of roughly 70,000 per individual. Each individual was scored using the number of 150 to 200 previously reported CMV-associated TCRbeta sequences that the individual carried and the total number of productive distinct TCRbeta sequences. A beta-binomial model was reimplemented in Python, and scikit-learn random forests with default parameters were trained on US cohort data. On the Belgian cohort, classifier performance was reported as the median AUC, along with percentile confidence intervals, across 10,000 bootstrap iterations. Drawn from immuneACCESS, this table holds only the in-frame rearrangements with V and J called that TCRdb kept. Clones are partly lost; checked studies trace under half to an unresolved V gene and leave the rest unexplained. That table supplies the V and J calls and clone size; D and trimming were determined from the DNA. The sample table contains about 59,000 clones; only one count was recorded for around 80% of them. The ten largest clones take up more than 0.85% of the sample.

The material sequenced was memory CD4+ T cells from blood. The V and J genes are TRBV19 and TRBJ2-4; TRBD1 aligns with 9 central bases. The clonotype comes from an adult in good health and CMV-seronegative. The nucleotide sequence reads as follows: TGTGCCAGTAGTAGGGGGACAGGGAAGAACATTCAGTACTTC. This translates into CASSRGTGKNIQYF.